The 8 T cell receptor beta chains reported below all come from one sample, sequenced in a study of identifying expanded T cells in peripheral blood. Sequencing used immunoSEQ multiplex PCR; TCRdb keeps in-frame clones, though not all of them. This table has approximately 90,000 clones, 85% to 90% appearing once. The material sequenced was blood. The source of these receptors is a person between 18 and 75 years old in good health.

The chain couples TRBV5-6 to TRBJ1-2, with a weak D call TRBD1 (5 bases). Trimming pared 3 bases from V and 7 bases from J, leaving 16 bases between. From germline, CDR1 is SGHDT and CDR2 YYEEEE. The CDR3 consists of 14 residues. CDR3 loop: CASSSGTPAAGYTF. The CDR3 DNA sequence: TGTGCCAGCAGCTCCGGGACCCCGGCGGCTGGCTACACCTTC.

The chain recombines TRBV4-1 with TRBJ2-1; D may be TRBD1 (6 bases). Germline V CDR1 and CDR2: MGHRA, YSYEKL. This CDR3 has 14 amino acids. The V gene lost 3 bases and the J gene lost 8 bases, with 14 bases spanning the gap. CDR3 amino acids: CASSQGTNDDEQFF. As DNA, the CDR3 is TGCGCCAGCAGCCAGGGGACAAATGACGATGAGCAGTTCTTC.

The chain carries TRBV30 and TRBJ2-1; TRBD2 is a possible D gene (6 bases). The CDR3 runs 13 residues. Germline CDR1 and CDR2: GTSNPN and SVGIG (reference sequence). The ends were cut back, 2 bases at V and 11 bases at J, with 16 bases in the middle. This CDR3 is CAWSHYPGTQQFF. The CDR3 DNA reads TGTGCCTGGAGTCACTATCCCGGGACTCAGCAGTTCTTC.

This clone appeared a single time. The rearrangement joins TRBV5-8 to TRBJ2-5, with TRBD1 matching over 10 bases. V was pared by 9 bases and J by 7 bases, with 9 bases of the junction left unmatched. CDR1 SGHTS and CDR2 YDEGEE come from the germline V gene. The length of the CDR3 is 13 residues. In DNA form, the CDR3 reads TGTGCCACCAGGACCGGGACAGGGGCGACCCAGTACTTC. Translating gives CATRTGTGATQYF.

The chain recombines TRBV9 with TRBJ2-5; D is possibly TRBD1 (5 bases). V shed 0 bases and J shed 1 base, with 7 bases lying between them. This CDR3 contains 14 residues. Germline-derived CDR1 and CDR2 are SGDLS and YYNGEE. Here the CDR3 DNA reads TGTGCCAGCAGCGTAGGCCAGGGCCAAGAGACCCAGTACTTC. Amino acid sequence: CASSVGQGQETQYF. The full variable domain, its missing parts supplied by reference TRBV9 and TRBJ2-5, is DSGVTQTPKHLITATGQRVTLRCSPRSGDLSVYWYQQSLDQGLQFLIQYYNGEERAKGNILERFSAQQFPDLHSELNLSSLELGDSALYFCASSVGQGQETQYFGPGTRLLVL.

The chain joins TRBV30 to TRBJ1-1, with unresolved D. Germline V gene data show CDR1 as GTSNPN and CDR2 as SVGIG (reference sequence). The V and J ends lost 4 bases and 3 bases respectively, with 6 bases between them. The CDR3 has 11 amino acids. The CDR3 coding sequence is TGTGCCTGGAATGGGGACACTGAAGCTTTCTTT. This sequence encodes CAWNGDTEAFF.

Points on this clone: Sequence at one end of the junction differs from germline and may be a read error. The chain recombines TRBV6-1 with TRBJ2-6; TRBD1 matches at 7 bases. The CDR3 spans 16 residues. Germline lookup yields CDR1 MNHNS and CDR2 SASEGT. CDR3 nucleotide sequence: TGTGCCATCAGTGAGTCAGGGGGCTCTGGGGCCAACGTCCTGACTTTC. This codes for CAISESGGSGANVLTF.

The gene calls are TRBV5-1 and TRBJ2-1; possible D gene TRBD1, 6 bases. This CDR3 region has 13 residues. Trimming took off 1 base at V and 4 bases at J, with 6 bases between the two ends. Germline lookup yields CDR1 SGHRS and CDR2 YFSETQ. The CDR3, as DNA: TGCGCCAGCAGCTTGACAGGGTACAATGAGCAGTTCTTC. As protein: CASSLTGYNEQFF.